This T cell receptor (beta chain) was recovered during a study of blood T cell repertoires in COVID-19. Study at large: Spain, Italy and the United States supplied samples that represented acute and convalescent COVID-19. PBMCs, B-cell-depleted T cells, or T cells were the source of the cDNA or gDNA that made up the material.

This CDR3 spans 16 amino acids. V dropped 2 bases and J dropped 4; count of bases not matched to a gene: 11. Germline V lookup: CDR1 LGHNA, CDR2 YNFKEQ. Original handling: How many nucleated cells were present was estimated from reference gene primer amplification. Sequencing was performed with immunoSEQ multiplex PCR; in TCRdb, only in-frame clones are kept and a portion is missing. The V and J calls and clone size come from that table; D and trimming were worked out from the DNA. The sample lists roughly 34,000 clones, more than 70% seen once, with about 14% in the top ten. The chain has TRBV4-2 and TRBJ2-7; 7 bases align to TRBD2. This sequence originates from a man aged 80 or over with active or convalescent COVID-19. Source material: peripheral blood. CDR3 nucleotide sequence: TGTGCCAGCAGCCAATCCCGCGGGAGTTTTACATACGAGCAGTACTTC. It specifies CASSQSRGSFTYEQYF.